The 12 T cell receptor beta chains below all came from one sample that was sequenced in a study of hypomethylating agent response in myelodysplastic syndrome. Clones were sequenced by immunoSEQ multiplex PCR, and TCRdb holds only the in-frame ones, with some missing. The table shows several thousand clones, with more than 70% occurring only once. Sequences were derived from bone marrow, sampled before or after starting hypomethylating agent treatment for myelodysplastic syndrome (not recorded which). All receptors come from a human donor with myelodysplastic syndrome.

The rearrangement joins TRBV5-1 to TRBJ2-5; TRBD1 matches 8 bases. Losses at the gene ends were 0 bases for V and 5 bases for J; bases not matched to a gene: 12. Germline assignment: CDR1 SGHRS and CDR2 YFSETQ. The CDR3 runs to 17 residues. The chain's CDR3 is CASSLGRGRSMGETQYF. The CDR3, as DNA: TGCGCCAGCAGCTTGGGCAGGGGGCGCTCCATGGGGGAGACCCAGTACTTC.

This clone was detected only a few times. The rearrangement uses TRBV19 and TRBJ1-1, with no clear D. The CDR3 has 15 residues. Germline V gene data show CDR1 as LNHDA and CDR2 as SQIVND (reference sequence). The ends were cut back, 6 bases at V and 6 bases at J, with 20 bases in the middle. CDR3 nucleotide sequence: TGTGCCAGTAGGCCTCCCGGGCTCCATGGTGCTGAAGCTTTCTTT. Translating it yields CASRPPGLHGAEAFF.

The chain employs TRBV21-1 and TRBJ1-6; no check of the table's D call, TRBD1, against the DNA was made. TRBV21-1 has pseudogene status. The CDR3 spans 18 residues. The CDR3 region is CASSPGQGACRMVSPLHF. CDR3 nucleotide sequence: TGTGCCAGCAGCCCGGGACAGGGGGCTTGCCGTATGGTTTCACCCCTCCACTTT.

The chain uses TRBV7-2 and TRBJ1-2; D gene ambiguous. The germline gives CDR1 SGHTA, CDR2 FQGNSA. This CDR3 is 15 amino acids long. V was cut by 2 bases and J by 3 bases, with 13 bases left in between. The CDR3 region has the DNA TGTGCCAGCAGCTTAAGTCCCCTGGAGGACTATGGCTACACCTTC. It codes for CASSLSPLEDYGYTF.

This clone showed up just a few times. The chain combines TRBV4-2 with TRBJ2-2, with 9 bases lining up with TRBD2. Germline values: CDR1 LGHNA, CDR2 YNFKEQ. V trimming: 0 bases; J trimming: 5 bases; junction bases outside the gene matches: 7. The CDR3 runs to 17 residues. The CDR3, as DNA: TGTGCCAGCAGCCAAGATGCGGCTAGCGGGATGACCGGGGAGCTGTTTTTT. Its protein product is CASSQDAASGMTGELFF.

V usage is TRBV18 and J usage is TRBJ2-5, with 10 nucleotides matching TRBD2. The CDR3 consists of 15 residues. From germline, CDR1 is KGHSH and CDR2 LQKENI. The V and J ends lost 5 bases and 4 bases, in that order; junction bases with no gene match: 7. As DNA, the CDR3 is TGTGCCAGCTCAACTAGCGGGGCCCGGAGAGAGACCCAGTACTTC. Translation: CASSTSGARRETQYF.

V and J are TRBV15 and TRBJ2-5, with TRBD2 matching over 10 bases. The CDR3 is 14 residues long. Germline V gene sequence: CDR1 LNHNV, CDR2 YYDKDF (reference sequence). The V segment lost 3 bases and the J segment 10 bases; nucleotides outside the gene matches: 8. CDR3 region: CATSSRSSGGSQYF. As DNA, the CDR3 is TGTGCCACCAGCAGTCGATCTAGCGGGGGTAGCCAGTACTTC.

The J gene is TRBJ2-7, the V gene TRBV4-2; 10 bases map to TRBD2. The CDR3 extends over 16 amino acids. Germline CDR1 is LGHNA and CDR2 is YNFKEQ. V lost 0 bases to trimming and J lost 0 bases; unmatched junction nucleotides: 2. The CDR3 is CASSQDLAGDSYEQYF. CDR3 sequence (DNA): TGTGCCAGCAGCCAAGATCTAGCGGGAGACTCCTACGAGCAGTACTTC.

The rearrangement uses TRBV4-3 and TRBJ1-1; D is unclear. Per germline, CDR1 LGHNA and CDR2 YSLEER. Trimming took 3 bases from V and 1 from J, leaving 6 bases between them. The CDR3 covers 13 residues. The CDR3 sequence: CASSQRQNTEAFF. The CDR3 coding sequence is TGCGCCAGCAGCCAGAGACAGAACACTGAAGCTTTCTTT.

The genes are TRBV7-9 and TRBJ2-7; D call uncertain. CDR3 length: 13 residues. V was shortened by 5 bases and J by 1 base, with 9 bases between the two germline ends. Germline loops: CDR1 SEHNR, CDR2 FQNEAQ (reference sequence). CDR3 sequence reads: CASSPEESYEQYF. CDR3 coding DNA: TGTGCCAGCAGCCCCGAAGAGTCCTACGAGCAGTACTTC.

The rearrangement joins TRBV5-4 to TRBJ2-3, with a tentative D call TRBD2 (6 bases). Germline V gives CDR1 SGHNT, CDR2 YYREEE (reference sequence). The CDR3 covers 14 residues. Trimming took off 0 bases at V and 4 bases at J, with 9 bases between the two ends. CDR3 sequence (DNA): TGTGCCAGCAGCTTGGGGACTAACCCAGATACGCAGTATTTT. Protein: CASSLGTNPDTQYF.

CDR3 nucleotide sequence: TGCAGCGTTGAAGGGGTCATGGGGGCAAGGTTGGAGACCCAGTACTTC. It specifies CSVEGVMGARLETQYF. V usage is TRBV29-1 and J usage is TRBJ2-5, with D perhaps TRBD1 (6 bases). Per germline, CDR1 SQVTM and CDR2 ANQGSEA. This CDR3 has 16 residues. Trimming removed 1 base from V and 5 bases from J, with 20 bases in between.